This entry describes one TCR beta chain. This entry belongs to a study of regulatory T cells in long-lasting Graves disease. HTBI primers from iRepertoire and Arm-PCR of CDR3 regions yielded the TCR beta libraries. TCRdb fed the multiplex PCR reads into MiXCR, producing one record per CDR3 protein. Of roughly 500,000 distinct CDR3 sequences detected, about 22% appear once; the ten largest clones hold roughly 7.1%. Trimming removed 4 bases from V and 2 bases from J; junction bases left unmatched: 7. Germline assignment: CDR1 SGHTA and CDR2 FQGNSA. The CDR3 runs 17 residues. The time point here: persistent/refractory GD, antithyroid drugs over 5 years with positive TRAb. With RNA extracted from PBMCs as input, the TCR library was made. The EDTA tubes were filled with around 9.1 milliliters of drawn peripheral blood.

The starting material was peripheral blood mononuclear cells (PBMCs), obtained when the disease was refractory, from a patient treated with antithyroid drugs. The V and J genes are TRBV7-2 and TRBJ2-7; TRBD2 matches 14 bases. The receptor comes from a female donor with Graves disease. CDR3 nucleotides: TGTGCCAGCAGCTCCGGACTAGCGGGAGGCCCCCCCTACGAGCAGTACTTC. This codes for CASSSGLAGGPPYEQYF.